Reported below is one TCR beta chain. An end of the junction differs from the germline gene, which may be a read error. The V gene's germline CDR1 is LGHNA and CDR2 YNFKEQ. This CDR3 contains 14 residues. Measured with immunoSEQ multiplex PCR; TCRdb has only the in-frame clones, and not every one. The sample has just under 350,000 clones; about 83% are singletons. This sample was taken from a study of blood T cell repertoires in COVID-19. Study information: COVID-19 samples collected from the United States, Italy and Spain covered acute and convalescent phases. PBMCs, B-cell-depleted T cells, or T cells were the source of the cDNA or gDNA that made up the material.

The V call is TRBV4-2, the J call TRBJ2-1; D is perhaps TRBD1 (5 bases). This TCR came from a man aged 25 to 40 with active or convalescent COVID-19. The sequenced material came from peripheral blood. The CDR3 spells CASSQDQWGRARVF. The CDR3 DNA reads TGTGCCAGCAGCCAAGATCAATGGGGTAGGGCCAGGGTCTTC.